The 24 T cell receptor beta chains listed next were all sequenced from one sample in a study of tumor and adjacent non-tumor tissue in lung cancer. The template was RNA from unsorted bulk tissue. Three rounds of nested PCR, following a modified ARM-PCR protocol, produced the TCRbeta library. TCRdb reanalysed the multiplex PCR reads using MiXCR and keeps one entry per CDR3 protein. The data show about 110,000 distinct CDR3 sequences, roughly 80% seen once. Sequenced material: lung tumor tissue. The receptors come from a woman aged 60 to 75 with non-small cell lung cancer.

As to this clonotype: A much larger clone differs from this one at a single base, so this may be a read error. The V and J genes are TRBV12-3 or TRBV12-4 and TRBJ1-5; 9 bases fit TRBD1. The CDR3 spans 17 residues. As DNA, the CDR3 is TGTGCCTGCAGTTTAGCGGGGGGGACAGGGCTCAATCAGCCCCAGCATTTT. Translating gives CACSLAGGTGLNQPQHF.

Concerning this clonotype itself: The junction shows a germline mismatch at one end, possibly a read error. The V gene is TRBV20-1, the J gene TRBJ2-7, with a tentative D call TRBD2 (5 bases). CDR3 size: 16 residues. The germline V gene has CDR1 DFQATT and CDR2 SNEGSKA (reference sequence). This chain's CDR3 is CSVRDSLRRRRYEQYF. CDR3 nucleotides: TGTAGTGTTAGAGATTCTTTGCGGAGGAGGAGGTACGAGCAGTACTTC.

The chain is built from TRBV11-1 and TRBJ2-7; 10 nucleotides line up with TRBD2. The CDR3 contains 15 residues. CDR1 and CDR2 from the germline V gene are SGHAT and FQDESV (reference sequence). The V and J ends lost 2 bases and 7 bases, in that order; junction bases with no gene match: 8. The CDR3 DNA is TGTGCCAGCAGCTTAACCAGCGGGAGGGCCCATGAGCAGTACTTC. Protein sequence: CASSLTSGRAHEQYF.

J is TRBJ1-1 and V is TRBV4-1, with a weak D call TRBD1 (5 bases). Germline CDR1 reads MGHRA; CDR2 reads YSYEKL. There are 15 residues in the CDR3. Trimming took 1 base from V and 9 from J, leaving 18 bases between them. CDR3 sequence reads: CASSQGPGTKAKAFF. The CDR3 nucleotides are TGCGCCAGCAGCCAAGGACCTGGGACGAAGGCTAAAGCTTTCTTT.

The sample holds a few counts of this clonotype. The rearrangement uses TRBV4-1 and TRBJ1-1; tentative D call: TRBD1 (6 bases). Germline V CDR1 and CDR2: MGHRA, YSYEKL. There are 14 residues in the CDR3. Trimming left V 5 bases short and J 1 base short, with 11 bases between. CDR3 sequence reads: CASSTRTENTEAFF. The CDR3 DNA is TGCGCCAGCAGCACCCGGACAGAGAACACTGAAGCTTTCTTT.

As for this clonotype: Sequence at one end of the junction differs from germline and may be a read error. The chain employs TRBV30 and TRBJ2-1; the match to TRBD1 covers 9 bases. This CDR3 region has 14 residues. The germline CDR1 and CDR2 sequences are GTSNPN and SVGIG (reference sequence). CDR3 bases: TGTGCCTGGGAATCAGGGACAGGGTACAATGAGCGGTTCTTC. The encoded protein is CAWESGTGYNERFF.

In the case of this clonotype: Sequence at one end of the junction differs from germline and may be a read error. V is TRBV11-2 and J is TRBJ1-1; D is unresolved. The CDR3 has 15 residues. Germline loops: CDR1 SGHAT, CDR2 FQNNGV. The CDR3 spells CASNLDPGVFTEAFF. CDR3 coding DNA: TGTGCCAGCAACTTAGATCCTGGCGTGTTCACCGAAGCTTTCTTT.

The V gene is TRBV11-2, the J gene TRBJ1-6; weak D call: TRBD1 (5 bases). Trimming shortened V by 5 bases and J by 10 bases, and 15 bases separated the two germline ends. The CDR3 totals 14 residues. CDR1 is SGHAT and CDR2 is FQNNGV in the germline V gene. The CDR3 sequence is CASSTDKGCSPLHF. The CDR3 bases are TGTGCCAGCAGCACGGACAAGGGGTGCTCACCCCTCCACTTT.

In regard to this clonotype: Without the conserved terminal phenylalanine or tryptophan, this CDR3 likely stems from a read error. CDR3 sequence reads: CASSQELAGGRDQETQYV. CDR3 nucleotide sequence: TGCGCTAGCAGCCAAGAACTAGCGGGAGGCCGCGACCAAGAGACCCAGTACGTC. The chain recombines TRBV4-3 with TRBJ2-5; 12 nucleotides match TRBD2. Germline CDR1 LGHNA, CDR2 YSLEER. There are 18 residues in the CDR3.

About this clonotype itself: A much bigger clone sits one base away, suggesting this may be a read error. The CDR3 DNA is TGCGCCAGCAGTGAGTCGGGCAAGGGGCTTGGTGGCTACACCTTC. This translates into CASSESGKGLGGYTF. The gene calls are TRBV10-2 and TRBJ1-2; D perhaps matches TRBD1 (5 bases). Germline CDR1 WSHSY, CDR2 SAAADI. Between the trimmed V and J ends, which lost 0 bases and 7 bases, there was a span of 15 bases. This CDR3 has 15 amino acids.

This clonotype was seen more than once but under ten times. The gene calls are TRBV7-2 and TRBJ2-5, with D possibly TRBD1 on 5 matching bases. Trimming took off 4 bases at V and 5 bases at J, with 14 bases between the two ends. Germline loops: CDR1 SGHTA, CDR2 FQGNSA. The CDR3 consists of 14 residues. The CDR3 coding sequence is TGTGCCAGCAGCTCAAGAAGGCAGGGCGAGACCCAGTACTTC. Encoded protein: CASSSRRQGETQYF.

Comments on this clonotype: A much larger clone differs from this one at a single base, so this may be a read error. This chain connects TRBV6-2 or TRBV6-3 to TRBJ2-2; TRBD2 might be the D (6 bases). Germline V gene data show CDR1 as MNHEY and CDR2 as SVGEGT. This CDR3 comprises 15 residues. The CDR3 bases are TGTGCCAGCAGGCACCGGGACTCCGCATCCGGGGAGCCGTTTTTT. This encodes CASRHRDSASGEPFF.

Concerning this clonotype itself: A much bigger clone sits one base away, suggesting this may be a read error. Because it lacks the conserved phenylalanine or tryptophan at the end, this CDR3 is likely a read error. The chain joins TRBV6-1 to TRBJ2-3, with no clear D. CDR1 MNHNS and CDR2 SASEGT come from the germline V gene. Trimming cost V 3 bases and J 2 bases, with 9 bases left between them. The CDR3 consists of 14 residues. This chain's CDR3 is CASSDGGPTDTQYY. The DNA for the CDR3 is TGTGCCAGCAGTGATGGCGGACCCACAGATACGCAGTATTAT.

On this clonotype itself: This may arise from a read error, as a much more abundant clone is one base away. The V and J genes are TRBV6-2 or TRBV6-3 and TRBJ1-1; the D gene is possibly TRBD1 (5 bases). This CDR3 has 15 residues. V was clipped by 2 bases and J by 5 bases, with 15 bases between them. Germline CDR1 and CDR2: MNHEY and SVGEGT. CDR3 DNA sequence: TGTGCCAGCAGTTACCTGGGCACAGGTTTGACTGAAGCTTTCTTT. It translates to CASSYLGTGLTEAFF.

Of note for this clonotype: This may be a read error, as it is one base from a much larger clone. Because the CDR3 is missing its conserved closing phenylalanine or tryptophan, this is likely a read error. The chain recombines TRBV29-1 with TRBJ2-5; 7 bases are shared with TRBD2. Looked up from germline, CDR1 is SQVTM and CDR2 is ANQGSEA. This CDR3 spans 13 amino acids. Trimming at V came to 3 bases and at J to 2 bases, leaving 3 bases not matched to a gene. In DNA, the CDR3 is TGCAGCGTTGAGGGGGGGAGTCAAGAGACCCAGTACCTC. Protein product: CSVEGGSQETQYL.

In this sample, this clonotype turned up many times. The chain uses TRBV6-2 or TRBV6-3 and TRBJ2-7, with 9 positions matching TRBD1. The germline V gene has CDR1 MNHEY and CDR2 SVGEGT. The CDR3 has 15 amino acids. J was trimmed by 3 bases and V by 6 bases; bases with no gene match: 9. Here the CDR3 DNA reads TGTGCCAGCAGACCCGACAGGGGGGATATCTACGAGCAGTACTTC. Translated: CASRPDRGDIYEQYF.

The gene calls are TRBV28 and TRBJ2-4; tentatively, D is TRBD1 or TRBD2 (6 bases each). From germline, CDR1 is MDHEN and CDR2 SYDVKM. CDR3 size: 17 residues. V lost 5 bases and J lost 5, with 22 bases in between. CDR3 region: CASSSPKGGLAENIQYF. CDR3 DNA sequence: TGTGCCAGCAGTAGCCCAAAGGGGGGACTCGCCGAAAACATTCAGTACTTC. The full variable domain, in which reference TRBV28 and TRBJ2-4 provide the parts outside the CDR3, is DVKVTQSSRYLVKRTGEKVFLECVQDMDHENMFWYRQDPGLGLRLIYFSYDVKMKEKGDIPEGYSVSREKKERFSLILESASTNQTSMYLCASSSPKGGLAENIQYFGAGTRLSVL.

The rearrangement uses TRBV20-1 and TRBJ2-1, with D perhaps matching TRBD1 (6 bases). The V gene's germline CDR1 is DFQATT and CDR2 SNEGSKA (reference sequence). There are 14 residues in the CDR3. This chain's CDR3 is CNVSDRTSYNEQFF. CDR3 DNA sequence: TGCAATGTTAGTGACAGGACATCCTACAATGAGCAGTTCTTC.

For this clonotype: The junction departs from the called germline gene at one end, perhaps through a read error. The rearrangement links TRBV4-1 to TRBJ2-7, with D possibly being TRBD1 (6 bases). In germline, CDR1 is MGHRA, CDR2 YSYEKL. The CDR3 has 12 amino acids. The CDR3 DNA is TGCGCCAGCAACCAAGTTACAGGGACGCAGTACTTC. Its translation: CASNQVTGTQYF.

In regard to this clonotype: Compared with germline, one end of the junction differs, possibly owing to a read error. The chain links TRBV30 to TRBJ1-1; D is unresolved. Germline loops: CDR1 GTSNPN, CDR2 SVGIG (reference sequence). The CDR3 sequence is 12 residues long. The CDR3 loop reads CTWSQEDTEAFF. The CDR3, as DNA: TGTACCTGGAGTCAGGAGGACACTGAAGCTTTCTTT.

Remarks on this clonotype: A much larger clone lies a single base off, so this may be a read error. This chain uses TRBV6-5 with TRBJ1-1; D is unclear. The ends were cut back, 5 bases at V and 3 bases at J, with 10 bases in the middle. The CDR3 has 13 residues. Per the germline V gene, CDR1 is MNHEY and CDR2 is SVGAGI. The CDR3 nucleotides read TGTGCCAGCAGTGGTCTAGTGGACACTGAAGCTTTCTTT. Protein sequence: CASSGLVDTEAFF.

Worth noting for this clonotype: The junction and the germline gene differ at one end; a read error may be behind it. The V gene is TRBV5-1, the J gene TRBJ1-1, with 7 bases fitting TRBD1. Germline V gives CDR1 SGHRS, CDR2 YFSETQ. This CDR3 is built from 15 residues. The CDR3, as DNA: TGCGCCAGCAGCACCCAGACAGGGCCCGACACTGGAGCTTTCTTT. Translation gives CASSTQTGPDTGAFF. Filled out from reference TRBV5-1 and TRBJ1-1, the complete variable domain reads KAGVTQTPRYLIKTRGQQVTLSCSPISGHRSVSWYQQTPGQGLQFLFEYFSETQRNKGNFPGRFSGRQFSNSRSEMNVSTLELGDSALYLCASSTQTGPDTGAFFGQGTRLTVV.

The chain uses TRBV29-1 and TRBJ2-7; 7 nucleotides agree with TRBD2. CDR1 is SQVTM and CDR2 is ANQGSEA in the germline V gene. CDR3 size: 15 residues. The ends lost 2 bases at V and 4 bases at J; junction bases unmatched: 11. The CDR3 sequence is CSVERLAQIPYEQYF. The CDR3 region has the DNA TGCAGCGTTGAACGACTAGCTCAGATACCATACGAGCAGTACTTC.

This clonotype was counted a few times. The chain joins TRBV9 to TRBJ2-5, with D unresolved. The CDR3 consists of 13 residues. Looked up from germline, CDR1 is SGDLS and CDR2 is YYNGEE. Trimming pared 0 bases from V and 3 bases from J, leaving 6 bases between. CDR3 loop: CASSVGVKETQYF. The CDR3 DNA reads as TGTGCCAGCAGCGTAGGAGTCAAAGAGACCCAGTACTTC.